The clone carrying this T cell receptor (beta chain) was detected many times. Antigen unknown. This record comes from a study of CD8+CD57+ T cells in acquired aplastic anemia. Study-wide background: Sorted cells (CD4+ and CD8+) yielded DNA amounts that averaged approximately 3 ug.

V lost 5 bases to trimming and J lost 10 bases, with 12 bases between them. The CDR3 is 13 residues long. Germline values: CDR1 SEHNR, CDR2 FQNEAQ (reference sequence). By flow cytometry, patients selected for sequencing had shown an expansion of CD8+CD57+ cells. Overall study results and limits: Significant differences in CD8+ Simpson's diversity were not observed between patients and controls.

Profiling that covered TCR beta VDJ and CDR3 relied on genomic DNA as its template. TCRdb used MiXCR to reprocess the reads, holding one entry per CDR3 protein. This table holds about 200,000 distinct CDR3 sequences, 65% found once. The sequence came from a human donor with aplastic anemia. The specimen was sorted CD4+, CD8+, or CD8+CD57+ T cells (not recorded which) from PBMCs. This rearrangement joins TRBV7-9 to TRBJ1-6, with D hard to call. The CDR3 DNA follows: TGTGCCAGCAGCGTGACCTTTCTATCACCCCTCCACTTT. This codes for CASSVTFLSPLHF.